A selection of T cell receptor beta chains follows, all from one sample in a study of T-cell memory formation after mild COVID-19. TCRdb used MiXCR to reprocess the 5' RACE reads, holding one entry per CDR3 protein. The repertoire holds 200,000 to 250,000 distinct CDR3 sequences, approximately 10% seen once, with 3.5% to 4% in the top ten. The sample was PBMCs or a T cell subset sorted from them (not recorded which). These receptors originate from a man aged 18 to 30 who had mild COVID-19 (a few samples of this study predate the infection). Cell type and time point are not known. Both conserved end residues are part of each CDR3. D genes are given only for firm matches.

D gene: .; V gene: TRBV29-1; J gene: TRBJ2-6; CDR3 protein: CSVHEEVPGANVLTF
D gene: .; V gene: TRBV12-3/TRBV12-4; J gene: TRBJ1-1; CDR3 protein: CASRSSAGYRAFF
D gene: .; V gene: TRBV6-2/TRBV6-3; J gene: TRBJ1-3; CDR3 protein: CASSSGASGNTIYF
D gene: TRBD1; V gene: TRBV5-1; J gene: TRBJ1-6; CDR3 protein: CASSKGQPVGVLHF
D gene: .; V gene: TRBV4-1; J gene: TRBJ2-5; CDR3 protein: CASSQDLRGTQYF
D gene: .; V gene: TRBV3-1; J gene: TRBJ2-1; CDR3 protein: CASSQREQAYNEQFF
D gene: .; V gene: TRBV20-1; J gene: TRBJ2-2; CDR3 protein: CSSSPDYYTGELFF
D gene: .; V gene: TRBV5-6; J gene: TRBJ2-5; CDR3 protein: CASSLIQYQETQYF
D gene: .; V gene: TRBV9; J gene: TRBJ2-4; CDR3 protein: CASSVGQGTSIQYF
D gene: .; V gene: TRBV9; J gene: TRBJ1-4; CDR3 protein: CASSAGHTGEVLKLFF
D gene: .; V gene: TRBV10-3; J gene: TRBJ2-3; CDR3 protein: CAIRDGPSTDTQYF
D gene: .; V gene: TRBV12-3/TRBV12-4; J gene: TRBJ1-2; CDR3 protein: CASSRTRYGYTF
D gene: .; V gene: TRBV9; J gene: TRBJ2-7; CDR3 protein: CASSVGVGNEQYF
D gene: TRBD1; V gene: TRBV15; J gene: TRBJ1-3; CDR3 protein: CATSRGTGGSGNTIYF
D gene: .; V gene: TRBV7-8; J gene: TRBJ1-4; CDR3 protein: CASSLASGPGRELFF
D gene: TRBD1; V gene: TRBV5-1; J gene: TRBJ2-2; CDR3 protein: CASRDRARSNTGELFF
D gene: TRBD1; V gene: TRBV4-3; J gene: TRBJ1-3; CDR3 protein: CASSQARTGASGNTIYF
D gene: TRBD2; V gene: TRBV10-3; J gene: TRBJ2-3; CDR3 protein: CAISGGGGPDTQYF
D gene: TRBD2; V gene: TRBV19; J gene: TRBJ2-1; CDR3 protein: CASSVSGGPLRLSF
D gene: .; V gene: TRBV9; J gene: TRBJ2-6; CDR3 protein: CASSVATEYAWVLTF
D gene: TRBD1; V gene: TRBV29-1; J gene: TRBJ2-7; CDR3 protein: CSVGPRTGSYEQYF
D gene: .; V gene: TRBV4-1; J gene: TRBJ1-5; CDR3 protein: CASSQPGRERNQPQHF
D gene: .; V gene: TRBV5-1; J gene: TRBJ1-1; CDR3 protein: CASSLPRGADTEAFF
D gene: .; V gene: TRBV5-5; J gene: TRBJ2-1; CDR3 protein: CASSEGRTKQFF
D gene: .; V gene: TRBV12-3/TRBV12-4; J gene: TRBJ1-2; CDR3 protein: CASGAGNGYTF
D gene: TRBD2; V gene: TRBV2; J gene: TRBJ2-3; CDR3 protein: CASEFGGAADTQYF
D gene: .; V gene: TRBV2; J gene: TRBJ2-7; CDR3 protein: CASSEYGARVEQYF
D gene: .; V gene: TRBV12-3/TRBV12-4; J gene: TRBJ1-4; CDR3 protein: CASSLGQTTLFF
D gene: TRBD1; V gene: TRBV5-1; J gene: TRBJ1-2; CDR3 protein: CSSSLGGDGGYTF
D gene: TRBD1; V gene: TRBV20-1; J gene: TRBJ2-5; CDR3 protein: CSARDLGQAEETQYF
D gene: TRBD1; V gene: TRBV4-3; J gene: TRBJ1-5; CDR3 protein: CASSRVWGQGVYQPQHF
D gene: .; V gene: TRBV23-1; J gene: TRBJ1-4; CDR3 protein: CASSHTRQSFEGNEKLFF
D gene: .; V gene: TRBV15; J gene: TRBJ2-3; CDR3 protein: CATSRQVTGSTDTQYF
D gene: .; V gene: TRBV5-5; J gene: TRBJ1-6; CDR3 protein: CASSPIQGTRSPLHF
D gene: .; V gene: TRBV4-1; J gene: TRBJ2-7; CDR3 protein: CASSQWGPGRSVEQYF
D gene: .; V gene: TRBV7-3; J gene: TRBJ1-5; CDR3 protein: CASSLNNNQPQHF
D gene: .; V gene: TRBV5-1; J gene: TRBJ1-6; CDR3 protein: CASSLELASNNSPLHF
D gene: .; V gene: TRBV6-1; J gene: TRBJ2-2; CDR3 protein: CASTTSFTGELFF
D gene: TRBD1; V gene: TRBV7-9; J gene: TRBJ1-2; CDR3 protein: CASSESGTANVYGYTF
D gene: .; V gene: TRBV6-5; J gene: TRBJ2-3; CDR3 protein: CASSYSGQTTDTQYF
D gene: .; V gene: TRBV5-1; J gene: TRBJ2-3; CDR3 protein: CASSSQGEGSTDTQYF
D gene: TRBD1; V gene: TRBV20-1; J gene: TRBJ2-1; CDR3 protein: CSASGTGTEQFF
D gene: .; V gene: TRBV10-3; J gene: TRBJ2-3; CDR3 protein: CAITRGDGADTQYF
D gene: .; V gene: TRBV5-1; J gene: TRBJ2-2; CDR3 protein: CASSLGNSQGTGELFF
D gene: .; V gene: TRBV4-2; J gene: TRBJ2-6; CDR3 protein: CASSSEWASGANVLTF
D gene: TRBD1; V gene: TRBV24-1; J gene: TRBJ2-5; CDR3 protein: CATSEPRGRTGISETQYF
D gene: .; V gene: TRBV18; J gene: TRBJ2-1; CDR3 protein: CASSPQESSYNEQFF
D gene: .; V gene: TRBV11-2; J gene: TRBJ2-7; CDR3 protein: CASSLNRDQDYEQYF
D gene: .; V gene: TRBV12-3/TRBV12-4; J gene: TRBJ1-6; CDR3 protein: CASSLDGFGSPLHF
D gene: .; V gene: TRBV5-1; J gene: TRBJ2-1; CDR3 protein: CASSFSTADNEQFF
D gene: .; V gene: TRBV6-2/TRBV6-3; J gene: TRBJ2-3; CDR3 protein: CASRRTSDTQYF
D gene: TRBD1; V gene: TRBV5-1; J gene: TRBJ1-4; CDR3 protein: CASSPMTGENEKLFF
D gene: .; V gene: TRBV19; J gene: TRBJ2-5; CDR3 protein: CAIKRGGRETQYF
D gene: TRBD1; V gene: TRBV5-1; J gene: TRBJ2-1; CDR3 protein: CASSSGTGYYNEQFF
D gene: .; V gene: TRBV6-5; J gene: TRBJ2-4; CDR3 protein: CASSWGAKNIQYF
D gene: TRBD1; V gene: TRBV27; J gene: TRBJ2-7; CDR3 protein: CASSPPGTGKYEQYF
D gene: .; V gene: TRBV5-1; J gene: TRBJ2-1; CDR3 protein: CASSPLWSYNEQFF